This record covers a single TCR beta chain. The sample comes from a study of patients and donors after allogeneic stem cell transplantation. TCRdb re-analysed the RT-PCR reads in MiXCR, keeping a single row per CDR3 protein. The table includes approximately 220,000 distinct CDR3 sequences, around two fifths detected once. The germline gives CDR1 SGHAT, CDR2 FQNNGV. This CDR3 region has 16 residues. The junction had 5 bases not matched to a gene; V was cut back by 0 bases and J by 7 bases. Sequenced material: blood, either unsorted or a sorted T cell fraction (not recorded which). The chain couples TRBV11-2 to TRBJ2-1, with 11 bases that match TRBD2. The source is a human donor who was either an allogeneic HSCT recipient or a stem cell or donor lymphocyte infusion donor (not recorded which). It is not recorded whose cells these are; they may come from a transplant donor. The CDR3 region has the DNA TGTGCCAGCAGCTTAGATCGACCTAGCGGGGGGAATGAGCAGTTCTTC. It yields the protein CASSLDRPSGGNEQFF.